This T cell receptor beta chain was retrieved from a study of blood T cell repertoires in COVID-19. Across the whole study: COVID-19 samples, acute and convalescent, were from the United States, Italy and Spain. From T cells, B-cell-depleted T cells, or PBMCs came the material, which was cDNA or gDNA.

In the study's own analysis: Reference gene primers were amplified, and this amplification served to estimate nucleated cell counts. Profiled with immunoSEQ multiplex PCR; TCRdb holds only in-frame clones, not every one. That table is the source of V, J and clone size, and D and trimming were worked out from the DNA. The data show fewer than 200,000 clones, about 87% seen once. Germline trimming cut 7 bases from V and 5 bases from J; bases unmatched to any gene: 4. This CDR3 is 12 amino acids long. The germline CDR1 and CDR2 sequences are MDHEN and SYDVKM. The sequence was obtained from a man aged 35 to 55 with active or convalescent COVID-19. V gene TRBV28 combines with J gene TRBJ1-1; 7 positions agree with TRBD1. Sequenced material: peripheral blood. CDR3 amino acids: CASNLQGTEAFF. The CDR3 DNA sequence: TGTGCCAGCAACCTACAGGGGACTGAAGCTTTCTTT.